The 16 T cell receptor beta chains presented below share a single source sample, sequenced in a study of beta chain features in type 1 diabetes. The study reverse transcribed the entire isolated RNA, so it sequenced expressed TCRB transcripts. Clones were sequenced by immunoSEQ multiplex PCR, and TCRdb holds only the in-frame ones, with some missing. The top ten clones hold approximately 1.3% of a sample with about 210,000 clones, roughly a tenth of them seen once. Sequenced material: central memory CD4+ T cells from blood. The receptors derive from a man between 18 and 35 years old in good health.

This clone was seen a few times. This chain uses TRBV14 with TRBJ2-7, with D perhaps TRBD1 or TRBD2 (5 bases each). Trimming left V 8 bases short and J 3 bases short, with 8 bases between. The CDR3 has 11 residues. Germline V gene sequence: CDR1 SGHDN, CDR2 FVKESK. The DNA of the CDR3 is TGTGCCAGCGGGGACCTCTACGAGCAGTACTTC. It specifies CASGDLYEQYF.

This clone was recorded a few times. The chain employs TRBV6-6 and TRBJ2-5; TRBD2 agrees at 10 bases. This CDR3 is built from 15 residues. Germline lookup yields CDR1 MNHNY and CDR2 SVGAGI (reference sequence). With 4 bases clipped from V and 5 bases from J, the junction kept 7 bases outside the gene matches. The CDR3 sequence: CASSSQGSGRETQYF. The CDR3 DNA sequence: TGTGCCAGCAGTTCCCAAGGTAGCGGGAGGGAGACCCAGTACTTC.

The CDR3 sequence is CASSPLAGQTDTQYF. The CDR3 coding sequence is TGTGCCAGCTCACCTTTAGCGGGGCAGACAGATACGCAGTATTTT. The rearrangement uses TRBV18 and TRBJ2-3, with 8 bases identical to TRBD2. Trimming at V came to 3 bases and at J to 3 bases, leaving 5 bases not matched to a gene. The CDR3 consists of 15 residues. Germline assignment: CDR1 KGHSH and CDR2 LQKENI.

The CDR3 bases are TGTGCCAGCAGCTCAGGGACAGCGCAAGAGACCCAGTACTTC. Amino acid sequence: CASSSGTAQETQYF. V gene TRBV7-3 combines with J gene TRBJ2-5, with 7 bases identical to TRBD1. This CDR3 spans 14 amino acids. The trim removed 4 bases at V and 2 bases at J, leaving 4 bases unmatched. Germline V lookup: CDR1 SGHTA, CDR2 FQGTGA.

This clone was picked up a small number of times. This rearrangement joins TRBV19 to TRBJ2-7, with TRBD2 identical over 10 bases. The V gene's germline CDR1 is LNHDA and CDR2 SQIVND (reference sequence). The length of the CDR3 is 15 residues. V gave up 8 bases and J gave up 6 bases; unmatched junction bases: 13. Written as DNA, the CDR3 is TGTGCCAGTGGCCGTCTAGCGGGAGAACTAGGCGAGCAGTACTTC. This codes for CASGRLAGELGEQYF.

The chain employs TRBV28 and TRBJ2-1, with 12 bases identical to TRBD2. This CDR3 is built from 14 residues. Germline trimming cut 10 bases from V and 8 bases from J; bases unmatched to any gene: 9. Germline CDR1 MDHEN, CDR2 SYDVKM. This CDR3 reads CATSPSGRDYEQFF. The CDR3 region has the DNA TGTGCCACTAGTCCTAGCGGGAGGGACTATGAGCAGTTCTTC.

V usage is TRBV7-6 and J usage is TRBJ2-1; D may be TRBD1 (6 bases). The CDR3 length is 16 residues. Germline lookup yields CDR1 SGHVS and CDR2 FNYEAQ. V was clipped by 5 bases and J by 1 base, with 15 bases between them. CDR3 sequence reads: CASSRQVLVSYNEQFF. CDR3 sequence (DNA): TGTGCCAGCAGCCGACAGGTTCTAGTGTCCTACAATGAGCAGTTCTTC.

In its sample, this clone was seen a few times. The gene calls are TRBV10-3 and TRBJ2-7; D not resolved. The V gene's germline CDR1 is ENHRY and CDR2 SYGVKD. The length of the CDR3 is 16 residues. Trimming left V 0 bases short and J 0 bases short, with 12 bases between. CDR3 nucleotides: TGTGCCATCAGTGAGTCATCCACCGCAAGCTCCTACGAGCAGTACTTC. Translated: CAISESSTASSYEQYF.

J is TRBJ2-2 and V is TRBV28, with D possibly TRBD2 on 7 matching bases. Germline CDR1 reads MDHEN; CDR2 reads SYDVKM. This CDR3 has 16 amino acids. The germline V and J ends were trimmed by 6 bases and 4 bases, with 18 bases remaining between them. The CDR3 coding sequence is TGTGCCAGCAGAATGGGGGGGGCCCCGTCCACCGGGGAGCTGTTTTTT. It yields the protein CASRMGGAPSTGELFF. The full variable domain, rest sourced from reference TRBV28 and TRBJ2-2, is DVKVTQSSRYLVKRTGEKVFLECVQDMDHENMFWYRQDPGLGLRLIYFSYDVKMKEKGDIPEGYSVSREKKERFSLILESASTNQTSMYLCASRMGGAPSTGELFFGEGSRLTVL.

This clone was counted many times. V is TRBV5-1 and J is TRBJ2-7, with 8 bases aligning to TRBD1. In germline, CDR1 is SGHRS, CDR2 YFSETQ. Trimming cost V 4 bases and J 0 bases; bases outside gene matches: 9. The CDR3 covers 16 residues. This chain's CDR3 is CASSPGTGSPSYEQYF. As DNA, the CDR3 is TGCGCCAGCAGCCCCGGGACAGGCTCACCCTCCTACGAGCAGTACTTC.

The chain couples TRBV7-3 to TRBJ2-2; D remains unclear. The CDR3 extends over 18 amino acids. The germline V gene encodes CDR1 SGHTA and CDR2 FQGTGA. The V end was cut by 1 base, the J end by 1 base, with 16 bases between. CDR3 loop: CASSLIPPVAGNTGELFF. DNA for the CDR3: TGTGCCAGCAGCTTAATCCCCCCCGTGGCAGGGAACACCGGGGAGCTGTTTTTT.

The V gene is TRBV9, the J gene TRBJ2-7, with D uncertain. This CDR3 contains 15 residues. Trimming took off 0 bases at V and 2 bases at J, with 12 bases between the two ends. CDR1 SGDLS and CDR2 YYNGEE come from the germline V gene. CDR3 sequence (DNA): TGTGCCAGCAGCGTAGATGAGACTGGGACCTACGAGCAGTACTTC. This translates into CASSVDETGTYEQYF.

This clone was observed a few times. The CDR3 region has the DNA TGTGCCAGCAGCTCCAACACAGGGGAAGAGACCCAGTACTTC. This gives the protein CASSSNTGEETQYF. The gene calls are TRBV7-9 and TRBJ2-5; 7 nucleotides line up with TRBD1. After removal of 4 bases from V and 3 bases from J, the junction contained 5 bases not matched to a gene. This CDR3 spans 14 amino acids. Looked up from germline, CDR1 is SEHNR and CDR2 is FQNEAQ (reference sequence).

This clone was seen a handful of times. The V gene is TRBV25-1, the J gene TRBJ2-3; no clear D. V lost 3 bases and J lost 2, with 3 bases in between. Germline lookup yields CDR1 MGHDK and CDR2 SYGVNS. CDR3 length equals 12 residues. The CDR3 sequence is CASSEVTDTQYF. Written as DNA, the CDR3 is TGTGCCAGCAGTGAGGTCACAGATACGCAGTATTTT.

The CDR3 bases are TGTGCCAGCAGCTTGGCCGTCACAGGCCAAGAGACCCAGTACTTC. Encoded protein: CASSLAVTGQETQYF. The chain recombines TRBV5-6 with TRBJ2-5, with D perhaps matching TRBD1 (5 bases). This CDR3 region has 15 residues. With 0 bases removed from V and 1 base from J, the gap between germline ends came to 10 bases. Germline loops: CDR1 SGHDT, CDR2 YYEEEE.

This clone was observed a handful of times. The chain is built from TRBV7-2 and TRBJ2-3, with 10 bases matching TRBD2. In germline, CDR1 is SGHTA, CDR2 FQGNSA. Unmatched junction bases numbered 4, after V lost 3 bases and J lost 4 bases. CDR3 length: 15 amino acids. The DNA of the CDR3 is TGTGCCAGCAGCTTCCTAGCGGGAGACGCAGATACGCAGTATTTT. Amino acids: CASSFLAGDADTQYF.